Following are 10 T cell receptor beta chains from one sample sequenced in a study of blood T cell repertoires in COVID-19. Produced via immunoSEQ multiplex PCR; TCRdb's table is partial and in-frame only. The sample holds approximately 400,000 clones, roughly four fifths seen once. Sequences were obtained from PBMCs or T cells enriched from blood (not recorded which). All receptors derive from a woman in her 50s who had recovered from COVID-19.

The genes are TRBV10-2 and TRBJ1-4, with 7 bases that match TRBD1. Germline CDR1 reads WSHSY; CDR2 reads SAAADI. The junction had 3 bases not matched to a gene; V was cut back by 0 bases and J by 8 bases. The CDR3 totals 14 residues. The CDR3, as DNA: TGCGCCAGCAGTGAGTCCGTCAGGGGGGAAAAACTGTTTTTT. Translating gives CASSESVRGEKLFF.

The V and J genes are TRBV7-3 and TRBJ2-3; no definite D call. The germline V gene has CDR1 SGHTA and CDR2 FQGTGA. Trimming shortened V by 1 base and J by 3 bases, and 8 bases separated the two germline ends. The CDR3 spans 14 residues. The CDR3 DNA sequence: TGTGCCAGCAGCTTAAATCCAGTTACAGATACGCAGTATTTT. Residues: CASSLNPVTDTQYF.

J is TRBJ2-7 and V is TRBV2; 10 bases are shared with TRBD1. The CDR3 runs to 17 residues. CDR1 SNHLY and CDR2 FYNNEI come from the germline V gene. Losses at the gene ends were 2 bases for V and 2 bases for J; bases not matched to a gene: 9. The CDR3 DNA reads as TGTGCCAGCAGTGAACCGGGACAGGGGACCTCGGCCTACGAGCAGTACTTC. Residues: CASSEPGQGTSAYEQYF.

The chain carries TRBV5-1 and TRBJ1-2; possibly TRBD1 for D (5 bases). The V gene lost 4 bases and the J gene lost 6 bases, with 16 bases spanning the gap. The germline V gene has CDR1 SGHRS and CDR2 YFSETQ. CDR3 length: 14 residues. The CDR3 loop is CASSPDRGRNGYTF. As DNA, the CDR3 is TGCGCCAGCAGCCCCGATAGGGGTCGTAATGGCTACACCTTC.

The V and J genes are TRBV27 and TRBJ2-7; possible D gene TRBD2, 6 bases. The CDR3 totals 15 residues. Germline assignment: CDR1 MNHEY and CDR2 SMNVEV (reference sequence). Trimming pared 3 bases from V and 6 bases from J, leaving 18 bases between. The CDR3 DNA follows: TGTGCCAGCAGTTTTCATGGTAGCGGCCTTGGCGAGCAGTACTTC. Residues: CASSFHGSGLGEQYF.

This chain uses TRBV19 with TRBJ2-7, with D possibly being TRBD1 (5 bases). CDR3 length: 12 residues. V lost 4 bases and J lost 6, with 10 bases in between. CDR1 is LNHDA and CDR2 is SQIVND in the germline V gene (reference sequence). DNA of the CDR3: TGTGCCAGTAGTACAGGGAAAGCCGAGCAGTACTTC. Protein product: CASSTGKAEQYF.

The chain employs TRBV13 and TRBJ2-5; 9 bases line up with TRBD1. The germline gives CDR1 PRHDT, CDR2 FYEKMQ (reference sequence). The CDR3 is 16 amino acids. With V trimmed by 6 bases and J by 6 bases, 14 bases remained unmatched. Here the CDR3 DNA reads TGTGCCAGCAGTCCCAATCAACAGGGGGCGGGAAAGACCCAGTACTTC. Residues: CASSPNQQGAGKTQYF.

The chain combines TRBV19 with TRBJ1-5; D is undetermined. V lost 8 bases, J lost 4 bases, and 12 bases lay in between. CDR1 is LNHDA, CDR2 SQIVND, per germline (reference sequence). The CDR3 loop spans 13 amino acids. In DNA, the CDR3 is TGTGCCAGTTCTCCCAACCTAAATCAGCCCCAGCATTTT. It yields the protein CASSPNLNQPQHF.

This clone was observed a few times. The V gene is TRBV30, the J gene TRBJ1-6; D is ambiguous. Germline lookup yields CDR1 GTSNPN and CDR2 SVGIG (reference sequence). The germline V and J ends were trimmed by 1 base and 5 bases, with 12 bases remaining between them. The CDR3 has 15 residues. The chain's CDR3 is CAWSDVTAHNSPLHF. The CDR3 DNA reads TGTGCCTGGAGTGATGTAACAGCTCATAATTCACCCCTCCACTTT. The full variable domain, rest sourced from reference TRBV30 and TRBJ1-6, is SQTIHQWPATLVQPVGSPLSLECTVEGTSNPNLYWYRQAAGRGLQLLFYSVGIGQISSEVPQNLSASRPQDRQFILSSKKLLLSDSGFYLCAWSDVTAHNSPLHFGNGTRLTVT.

The chain links TRBV11-2 to TRBJ1-2; TRBD1 matches at 9 bases. The CDR3 consists of 13 residues. V dropped 5 bases and J dropped 6; count of bases not matched to a gene: 4. Germline CDR1 is SGHAT and CDR2 is FQNNGV. This CDR3 is CASSRQGENGYTF. The CDR3 DNA reads as TGTGCCAGCAGCAGACAGGGGGAGAATGGCTACACCTTC.